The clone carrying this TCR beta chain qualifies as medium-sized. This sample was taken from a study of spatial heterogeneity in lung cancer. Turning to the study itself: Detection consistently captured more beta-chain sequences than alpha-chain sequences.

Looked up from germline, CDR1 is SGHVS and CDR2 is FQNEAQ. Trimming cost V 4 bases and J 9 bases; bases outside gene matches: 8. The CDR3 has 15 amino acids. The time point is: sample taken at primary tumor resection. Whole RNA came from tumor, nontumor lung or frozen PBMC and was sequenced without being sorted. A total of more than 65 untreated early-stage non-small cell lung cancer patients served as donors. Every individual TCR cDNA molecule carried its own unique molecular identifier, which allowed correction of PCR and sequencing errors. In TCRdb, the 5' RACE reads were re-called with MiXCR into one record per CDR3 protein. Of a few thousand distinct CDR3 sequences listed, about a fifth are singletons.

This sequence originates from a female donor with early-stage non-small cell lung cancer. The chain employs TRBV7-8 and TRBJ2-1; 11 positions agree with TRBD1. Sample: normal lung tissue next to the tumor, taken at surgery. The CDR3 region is CASSSAGQGAGEQFF. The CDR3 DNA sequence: TGTGCCAGCAGCTCCGCAGGACAGGGGGCGGGTGAGCAGTTCTTC.